The 11 T cell receptor beta chains given below trace back to one sample, sequenced in a study of identical twins. TCRdb processed the 5' RACE reads anew with MiXCR; each CDR3 protein has one entry. The sample has under 300,000 distinct CDR3 sequences, 9.5% to 15% seen once. These same records also appear under a second study, on yellow fever vaccine responses in identical twins.

Source material: memory (CD45RO+) T cells sorted from blood. These receptors came from a woman aged 18-29 years in good health.

This clonotype was detected a few times. The chain employs TRBV7-2 and TRBJ2-2, with 9 bases matching TRBD1. Germline CDR1 is SGHTA and CDR2 is FQGNSA. The CDR3 is made up of 14 amino acids. V was pared by 6 bases and J by 5 bases, with 4 bases of the junction left unmatched. The CDR3 DNA reads as TGTGCCAGCAGGGACAGGGGTTGGACCGGGGAGCTGTTTTTT. Amino acids: CASRDRGWTGELFF.

The rearrangement uses TRBV2 and TRBJ2-4; D possibly matches TRBD1 or TRBD2 (6 bases each). The germline V gene encodes CDR1 SNHLY and CDR2 FYNNEI. The CDR3 has 15 residues. The germline V and J ends were trimmed by 10 bases and 2 bases, with 18 bases remaining between them. The CDR3 sequence is CAIGRSGASKNIQYF. The CDR3 DNA follows: TGTGCCATAGGGAGGTCAGGGGCATCCAAAAACATTCAGTACTTC.

The CDR3 DNA reads as TGTGCCAGCTCACCAAGGCGGGCAGAGGGTCGCGAGCAGTACTTC. Translation: CASSPRRAEGREQYF. The J gene is TRBJ2-7, the V gene TRBV18; tentatively, D is TRBD2 (5 bases). The CDR3 spans 15 residues. Germline V lookup: CDR1 KGHSH, CDR2 LQKENI. V lost 2 bases and J lost 6, with 17 bases in between.

This clonotype was recorded at least ten times. This chain uses TRBV7-2 with TRBJ2-7; TRBD1 aligns across 8 bases. V shed 5 bases and J 6 bases; nucleotides not matched to a gene: 12. The CDR3 loop spans 15 amino acids. CDR1 SGHTA and CDR2 FQGNSA come from the germline V gene. The CDR3 spells CASSSSWQGASEQYF. CDR3 bases: TGTGCCAGCAGCAGTAGTTGGCAGGGGGCGAGCGAGCAGTACTTC.

There are a few counts of this clonotype. The CDR3 coding sequence is TGTGCCAGCGAACCGGACTCCCGACGCACCGGGGAGCTGTTTTTT. This sequence encodes CASEPDSRRTGELFF. The chain has TRBV7-2 and TRBJ2-2, with D tentatively TRBD2 (5 bases). The CDR3 is made up of 15 amino acids. The V end was cut by 8 bases, the J end by 4 bases, with 17 bases between. Looked up from germline, CDR1 is SGHTA and CDR2 is FQGNSA. The full variable domain, in which reference TRBV7-2 and TRBJ2-2 provide the parts outside the CDR3, is GAGVSQSPSNKVTEKGKDVELRCDPISGHTALYWYRQSLGQGLEFLIYFQGNSAPDKSGLPSDRFSAERTGGSVSTLTIQRTQQEDSAVYLCASEPDSRRTGELFFGEGSRLTVL.

This clonotype was observed a few times. The chain couples TRBV5-1 to TRBJ2-3; D might be TRBD2 (5 bases). Germline CDR1 reads SGHRS; CDR2 reads YFSETQ. Trimming removed 2 bases at V and 0 bases at J, with 31 bases between. The CDR3 runs to 22 residues. This CDR3 reads CASSLTPPIPGGVGGSTDTQYF. The CDR3, as DNA: TGCGCCAGCAGCTTAACCCCCCCAATTCCCGGCGGAGTAGGAGGTAGCACAGATACGCAGTATTTT.

This clonotype came up a few times. V is TRBV20-1 and J is TRBJ2-7, with 7 nucleotides matching TRBD1. Germline lookup yields CDR1 DFQATT and CDR2 SNEGSKA (reference sequence). CDR3 length: 13 residues. CDR3 nucleotide sequence: TGCAGCGAGAATCGACAGGGTGTAGACGAGCAGTACTTC. This gives the protein CSENRQGVDEQYF.

CDR3 amino acids: CASSPPRGGTDTQYF. The DNA for the CDR3 is TGCGCCAGCAGCCCCCCGCGGGGGGGCACAGATACGCAGTATTTT. This chain joins TRBV5-1 and TRBJ2-3; 8 bases line up with TRBD2. Germline assignment: CDR1 SGHRS and CDR2 YFSETQ. J was trimmed by 1 base and V by 4 bases; bases with no gene match: 5. This CDR3 has 15 residues.

The genes are TRBV20-1 and TRBJ2-7; 9 bases are shared with TRBD1. This CDR3 is 14 amino acids long. Trimming cost V 5 bases and J 5 bases; bases outside gene matches: 10. Germline V gene sequence: CDR1 DFQATT, CDR2 SNEGSKA (reference sequence). The CDR3 DNA sequence: TGCAGTGCTCCCCCCGACAGGGGGTCCCACGAGCAGTACTTC. The encoded protein is CSAPPDRGSHEQYF.

The chain employs TRBV6-2 or TRBV6-3 and TRBJ2-3; 9 nucleotides line up with TRBD1. This CDR3 has 16 amino acids. Trimming took 0 bases from V and 4 from J; bases not matched to a gene: 5. Germline CDR1 reads MNHEY; CDR2 reads SVGEGT. CDR3 in amino acids: CASSYSGTGTSDTQYF. CDR3 sequence (DNA): TGTGCCAGCAGTTACTCTGGGACAGGGACCTCAGATACGCAGTATTTT.

A few counts support this clonotype. The CDR3 DNA is TGTGCCAGCAGCTCGTCCCGACGGGGTTCGGGTGAGCAGTTCTTC. Protein sequence: CASSSSRRGSGEQFF. V is TRBV28 and J is TRBJ2-1, with D possibly matching TRBD2 (5 bases). V lost 6 bases to trimming and J lost 9 bases, with 21 bases between them. Germline V gene lookup returns CDR1 MDHEN and CDR2 SYDVKM. The CDR3 spans 15 residues.